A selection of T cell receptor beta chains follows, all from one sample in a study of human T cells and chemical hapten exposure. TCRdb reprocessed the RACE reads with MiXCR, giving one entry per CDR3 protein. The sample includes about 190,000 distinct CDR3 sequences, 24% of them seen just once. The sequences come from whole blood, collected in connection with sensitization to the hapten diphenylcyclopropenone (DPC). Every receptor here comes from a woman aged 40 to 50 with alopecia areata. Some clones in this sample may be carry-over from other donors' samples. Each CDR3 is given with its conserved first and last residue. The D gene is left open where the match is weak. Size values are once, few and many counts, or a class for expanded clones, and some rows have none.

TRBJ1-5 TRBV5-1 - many CASSATGTQNQPQHF TGCGCCAGCAGCGCCACGGGTACGCAAAATCAGCCCCAGCATTTT
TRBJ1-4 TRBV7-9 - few CASSDQLNEKLFF TGTGCCAGCAGCGATCAACTTAATGAAAAACTGTTTTTT
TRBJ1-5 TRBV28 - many CASSLLLSNQPQHF TGTGCCAGCAGTTTATTATTAAGCAATCAGCCCCAGCATTTT
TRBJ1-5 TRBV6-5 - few CASSYRAGSNQPQHF TGTGCCAGCAGTTACCGGGCAGGGTCAAATCAGCCCCAGCATTTT
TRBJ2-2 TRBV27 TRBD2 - CASSPGLAGVWRAGELFF TGTGCCAGCAGTCCGGGACTAGCGGGAGTATGGAGGGCCGGGGAGCTGTTTTTT
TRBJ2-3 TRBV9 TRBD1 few CASSEGTGPYTDTQYF TGTGCCAGCAGCGAGGGGACAGGACCTTACACAGATACGCAGTATTTT
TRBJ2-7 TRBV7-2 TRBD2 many CASSLGTSGYSYEQYF TGTGCCAGCAGCCTGGGGACTAGCGGATACTCCTACGAGCAGTACTTC
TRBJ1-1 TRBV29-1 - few CSVEDSRALLAFF TGCAGCGTTGAAGATTCAAGGGCCTTGCTAGCTTTCTTT
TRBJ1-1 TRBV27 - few CASSLTVRAEAFF TGTGCCAGCAGTTTAACGGTTCGCGCTGAAGCTTTCTTT
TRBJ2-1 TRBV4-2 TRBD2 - CASSQETSRLYNEQFF TGTGCCAGCAGCCAGGAGACTAGCAGACTCTACAATGAGCAGTTCTTC
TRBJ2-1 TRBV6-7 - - CASTGGVINEQFF TGTGCCAGCACCGGAGGGGTTATCAATGAGCAGTTCTTC
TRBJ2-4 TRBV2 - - CASSEEGTAKNIQYF TGTGCCAGCAGTGAAGAGGGGACAGCCAAAAACATTCAGTACTTC
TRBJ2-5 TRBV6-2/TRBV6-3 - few CASSSSGPGVETQYF TGTGCCAGCAGTTCCTCCGGGCCAGGGGTAGAGACCCAGTACTTC
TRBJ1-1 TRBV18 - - CASLNPLTEAFF TGTGCCAGCTTAAATCCCCTCACTGAAGCTTTCTTT
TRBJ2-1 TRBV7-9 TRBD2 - CASSFALAGEGEQFF TGTGCCAGCAGCTTTGCACTAGCGGGAGAGGGTGAGCAGTTCTTC
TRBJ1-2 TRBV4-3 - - CASSQELWGWPYGYTF TGCGCCAGCAGCCAAGAGTTGTGGGGTTGGCCCTATGGCTACACCTTC
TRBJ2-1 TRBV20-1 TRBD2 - CSARVVRTSSYNEQFF TGCAGTGCTAGAGTTGTGAGGACTAGCTCCTACAATGAGCAGTTCTTC
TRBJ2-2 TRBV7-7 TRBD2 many CASSSGLAGNTGELFF TGTGCTAGCAGCTCCGGACTAGCGGGAAACACCGGGGAGCTGTTTTTT
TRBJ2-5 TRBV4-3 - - CASSQVFKDQETQYF TGCGCCAGCAGCCAAGTGTTCAAGGACCAAGAGACCCAGTACTTC
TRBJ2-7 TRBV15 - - CATSRGAAGGNYEQYF TGTGCCACCAGCAGAGGGGCCGCAGGGGGGAACTACGAGCAGTACTTC
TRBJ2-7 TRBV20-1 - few CSAEEAGVSSYEQYF TGCAGTGCTGAGGAGGCGGGTGTGAGCTCCTACGAGCAGTACTTC
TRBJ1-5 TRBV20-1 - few CSARGAGTRGNQPQHF TGCAGTGCTAGGGGGGCTGGTACGAGGGGCAATCAGCCCCAGCATTTT
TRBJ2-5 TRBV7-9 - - CASSLVGGKTQYF TGTGCCAGCAGCTTAGTCGGAGGGAAGACCCAGTACTTC
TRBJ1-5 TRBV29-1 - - CSAGQGNSNQPQHF TGCAGCGCCGGGCAGGGGAATAGCAATCAGCCCCAGCATTTT
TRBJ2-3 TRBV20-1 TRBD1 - CSAKAGQGARATDTQYF TGCAGTGCTAAGGCGGGACAGGGGGCAAGAGCGACAGATACGCAGTATTTT
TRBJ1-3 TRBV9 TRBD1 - CASSVDRVPNGNTIYF TGTGCCAGCAGCGTCGACAGGGTTCCTAACGGAAACACCATATATTTT
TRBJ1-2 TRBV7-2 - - CASSLDGNYGYNF TGTGCCAGCAGCTTAGACGGGAACTATGGCTACAACTTC
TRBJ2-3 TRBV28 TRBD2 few CASSLRDGGRQYF TGTGCCAGCAGTTTAAGAGATGGCGGGAGGCAGTATTTT
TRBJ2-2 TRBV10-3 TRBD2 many CAISAMRAGDPGELFF TGTGCCATCAGTGCCATGCGAGCGGGAGACCCCGGGGAGCTGTTTTTT
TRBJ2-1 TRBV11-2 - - CASSPFPVSSYNEQFF TGTGCCAGCAGTCCATTTCCGGTGAGCTCCTACAATGAGCAGTTCTTC
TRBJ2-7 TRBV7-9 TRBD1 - CASSRWGDRSSYEQYF TGTGCCAGCAGCCGATGGGGGGACAGGAGCTCCTACGAGCAGTACTTC
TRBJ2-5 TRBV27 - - CASSRGFEETQYF TGTGCCAGCAGCCGAGGATTCGAAGAGACCCAGTACTTC
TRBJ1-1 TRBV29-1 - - CSVEAGQEAFF TGCAGCGTTGAAGCAGGGCAGGAAGCTTTCTTT
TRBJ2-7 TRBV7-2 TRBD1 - CASSPGTVSYEQYF TGTGCCAGCAGCCCCGGGACAGTCTCCTACGAGCAGTACTTC
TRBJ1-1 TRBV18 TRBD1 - CASSPSDRGGPGTEAFF TGTGCCAGCTCACCGTCAGACAGGGGCGGACCGGGGACTGAAGCTTTCTTT
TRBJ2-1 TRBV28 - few CASQNSYNEQFF TGTGCCAGCCAGAACTCCTACAATGAGCAGTTCTTC
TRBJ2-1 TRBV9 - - CASSPHETFHEQFF TGTGCCAGCAGCCCCCACGAGACGTTCCATGAGCAGTTCTTC
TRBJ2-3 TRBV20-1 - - CSAPIAPSTDTQYF TGCAGTGCCCCCATAGCGCCTAGCACAGATACGCAGTATTTT
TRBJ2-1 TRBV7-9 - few CASTPRRGNEQFF TGTGCCAGCACCCCACGTCGGGGCAATGAGCAGTTCTTC
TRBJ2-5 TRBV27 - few CASSRWAGAPMDETQYF TGTGCCAGCAGCCGCTGGGCAGGGGCTCCCATGGATGAGACCCAGTACTTC
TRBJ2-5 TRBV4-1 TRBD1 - CASSHPGQDRGRTQYF TGCGCCAGCAGCCACCCCGGACAGGACAGGGGAAGGACCCAGTACTTC
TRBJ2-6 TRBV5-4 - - CASSGTSSGANVLTF TGTGCCAGCAGCGGCACGAGCTCTGGGGCCAACGTCCTGACTTTC
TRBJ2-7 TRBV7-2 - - CASSLASSPYEQYF TGTGCCAGCAGCTTAGCGAGCAGTCCCTACGAGCAGTACTTC
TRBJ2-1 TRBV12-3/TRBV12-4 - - CASSLLGRNNEQFF TGTGCCAGCAGTTTATTGGGACGCAACAATGAGCAGTTCTTC
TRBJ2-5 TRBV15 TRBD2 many CATSRERSGRETQYF TGTGCCACCAGCAGAGAGCGGAGCGGGAGAGAGACCCAGTACTTC
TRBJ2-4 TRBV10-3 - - CAISERGDDIQYF TGTGCCATCAGTGAGCGGGGTGATGACATTCAGTACTTC
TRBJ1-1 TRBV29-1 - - CSVLSGGRTEAFF TGCAGCGTCCTCAGCGGGGGGCGCACTGAAGCTTTCTTT
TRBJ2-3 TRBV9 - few CASSVGGISSDTQYF TGTGCCAGCAGCGTAGGCGGCATTTCATCGGATACGCAGTATTTT
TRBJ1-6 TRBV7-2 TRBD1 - CASSLVPGQPSPLHF TGTGCCAGCAGCTTAGTTCCGGGACAGCCATCACCCCTCCACTTT
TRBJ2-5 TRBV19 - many CASGPWGETQYF TGTGCCAGTGGACCCTGGGGGGAGACCCAGTACTTC
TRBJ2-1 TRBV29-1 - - CSVDRFEQFF TGCAGCGTTGATAGGTTTGAGCAGTTCTTC
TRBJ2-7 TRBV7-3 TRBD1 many CASSQGQGGEQYF TGTGCCAGCAGCCAGGGACAGGGTGGCGAGCAGTACTTC
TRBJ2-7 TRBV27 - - CASSTARRPYEQYF TGTGCCAGCAGTACCGCCCGACGGCCCTACGAGCAGTACTTC
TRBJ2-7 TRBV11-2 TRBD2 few CASSLGGGGSYEQYF TGTGCCAGCAGCTTAGGGGGCGGCGGGAGCTACGAGCAGTACTTC
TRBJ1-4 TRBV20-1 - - CSARDSQGNEKLFF TGCAGTGCTAGAGATAGTCAGGGGAACGAAAAACTGTTTTTT
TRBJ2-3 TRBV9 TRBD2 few CASSVAMTSGRDTQYF TGTGCCAGCAGCGTAGCCATGACTAGCGGTCGGGATACGCAGTATTTT
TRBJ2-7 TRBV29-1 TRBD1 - CSVSRVTGTPYEQYF TGCAGCGTTTCAAGGGTGACAGGGACCCCCTACGAGCAGTACTTC